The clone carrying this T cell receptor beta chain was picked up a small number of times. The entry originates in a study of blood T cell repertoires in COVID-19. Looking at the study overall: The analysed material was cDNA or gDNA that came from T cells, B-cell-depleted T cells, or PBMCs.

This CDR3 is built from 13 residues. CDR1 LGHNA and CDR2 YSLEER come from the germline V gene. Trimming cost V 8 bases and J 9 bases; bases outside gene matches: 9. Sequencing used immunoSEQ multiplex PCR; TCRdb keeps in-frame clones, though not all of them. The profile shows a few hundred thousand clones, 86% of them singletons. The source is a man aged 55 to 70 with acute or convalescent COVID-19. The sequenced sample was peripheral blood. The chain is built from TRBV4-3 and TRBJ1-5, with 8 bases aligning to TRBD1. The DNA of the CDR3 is TGCGCCAGCCCCAGGGGGCAGGATCGGCCCCAGCATTTT. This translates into CASPRGQDRPQHF.